The rows below give T cell receptor beta chains drawn from one sample of a study of T cells in localized non-small cell lung cancer. Sequencing used immunoSEQ multiplex PCR; TCRdb keeps in-frame clones, though not all of them. The sample contains approximately 52,000 clones, more than 80% of which appear only once. The sample in question was peripheral blood, obtained before any cancer treatment. The source of these receptors is a male donor at least 60 years old with stage III squamous cell lung carcinoma. The CDR3 runs from the conserved cysteine through the conserved F or W. D genes are given only for firm matches. Only part of the rows carry a size: once, few, many, or a class if the clone is expanded.

TRBV6-5	TRBJ2-3	NA	NA	TGTGCCAGCAGTTACCGTTCCCGTGAGGATACGCAGTATTTT	CASSYRSREDTQYF
TRBV5-1	TRBJ2-3	NA	NA	TGCGCCAGCAGCTTGGACCCAGGGGTCCCAGATACGCAGTATTTT	CASSLDPGVPDTQYF
TRBV11-2	TRBJ2-1	few	TRBD2	TGTGCCAGCAGCATGCGACTAGCGGGACTCCTCAATGAGCAGTTCTTC	CASSMRLAGLLNEQFF
TRBV6-1	TRBJ1-3	NA	NA	TGTGCCAGCCGCCCGGACTCTGGAAACACCATATATTTT	CASRPDSGNTIYF
TRBV6-4	TRBJ1-1	NA	TRBD1	TGTGCCAGCAGTGGGACAGGCACTGAAGCTTTCTTT	CASSGTGTEAFF
TRBV7-9	TRBJ2-3	once	NA	TGTGCCAGCAGCTTAACGGCAGATACGCAGTATTTT	CASSLTADTQYF
TRBV6-5	TRBJ1-1	NA	TRBD1	TGTGCCAGCAGACCTACCCGGGACAGGAAGGCTGAAGCTTTCTTT	CASRPTRDRKAEAFF
TRBV7-2	TRBJ1-6	NA	NA	TGTGCCAGCAGCTTAGGATTTGACAGTCAATCACCCCTCCACTTT	CASSLGFDSQSPLHF
TRBV19	TRBJ1-1	NA	NA	TGTGCCAGTAGAGCCCTTGTGAACGAGATCCAAGCTTTCTTT	CASRALVNEIQAFF
TRBV6-5	TRBJ2-3	NA	TRBD2	TGTGCCAGCAGTGCACAGCGGGGGGGGTCAGATACGCAGTATTTT	CASSAQRGGSDTQYF
TRBV19	TRBJ1-6	NA	TRBD1	TGTGCCAGTAGTATTCTTACCGGGACAGGGGATTCACCCCTCCACTTT	CASSILTGTGDSPLHF
TRBV4-2	TRBJ2-3	NA	TRBD2	TGTGCCAGCAGCCGCCAAACGGCTAGCGGGGGGGCCGATACGCAGTATTTT	CASSRQTASGGADTQYF